Below are 25 T cell receptor beta chains sequenced from a single sample in a study of shared clonotypes between healthy human individuals. The assay was immunoSEQ multiplex PCR, and TCRdb's table has in-frame clones only and misses some. The sample lists under 2,500,000 clones, 95% seen once, with around 0.13% in the top ten. The sequencing input was naive CD4+ T cells sorted from blood. Subset: CD45RA+ positively selected. The source of these receptors is a man between 18 and 35 years old in good health.

This chain uses TRBV11-3 with TRBJ1-3; D might be TRBD1 (5 bases). CDR1 and CDR2 (germline): SGHNT, YENEEA. Trimming removed 0 bases from V and 4 bases from J, with 10 bases in between. CDR3 length equals 15 residues. The CDR3 reads CASSLDRGPGNTIYF. The CDR3 bases are TGTGCCAGCAGCTTAGATCGGGGCCCGGGAAACACCATATATTTT. Looking up the rest from reference TRBV11-3 and TRBJ1-3 gives the full variable domain: EAGVVQSPRYKIIEKKQPVAFWCNPISGHNTLYWYLQNLGQGPELLIRYENEEAVDDSQLPKDRFSAERLKGVDSTLKIQPAELGDSAVYLCASSLDRGPGNTIYFGEGSWLTVV.

The CDR3 nucleotides are TGTGCCATCAGTGCTGGGACAGGGGTCGGCTACACCTTC. Amino acids: CAISAGTGVGYTF. This chain joins TRBV10-3 and TRBJ1-2, with 10 bases matching TRBD1. V was clipped by 4 bases and J by 8 bases; unmatched bases: 4. The germline gives CDR1 ENHRY, CDR2 SYGVKD. The CDR3 contains 13 residues.

The chain has TRBV6-6 and TRBJ2-7, with D perhaps given as TRBD1 or TRBD2 (5 bases each). Trimming left V 0 bases short and J 2 bases short, with 11 bases between. CDR3 length equals 15 residues. Germline CDR1 MNHNY, CDR2 SVGAGI (reference sequence). The CDR3 sequence is CASSYSGAGAYEQYF. CDR3 nucleotide sequence: TGTGCCAGCAGTTACTCAGGGGCCGGGGCCTACGAGCAGTACTTC.

This chain joins TRBV6-5 and TRBJ2-1, with D maybe TRBD2 (7 bases). Trimming shortened V by 0 bases and J by 7 bases, and 10 bases separated the two germline ends. The CDR3 contains 14 residues. Germline lookup yields CDR1 MNHEY and CDR2 SVGAGI. CDR3 loop: CASSYSRGANEQFF. In DNA, the CDR3 is TGTGCCAGCAGTTACTCACGGGGGGCGAATGAGCAGTTCTTC.

The rearrangement links TRBV18 to TRBJ2-7; D remains unclear. This CDR3 contains 15 residues. Germline CDR1 and CDR2: KGHSH and LQKENI. The V gene lost 3 bases and the J gene lost 2 bases, with 14 bases spanning the gap. CDR3: CASSPLPAITYEQYF. The CDR3 bases are TGTGCCAGCTCACCTCTTCCGGCTATTACCTACGAGCAGTACTTC. The variable domain in full, with the rest retrieved from reference TRBV18 and TRBJ2-7, is NAGVMQNPRHLVRRRGQEARLRCSPMKGHSHVYWYRQLPEEGLKFMVYLQKENIIDESGMPKERFSAEFPKEGPSILRIQQVVRGDSAAYFCASSPLPAITYEQYFGPGTRLTVT.

The V and J genes are TRBV20-1 and TRBJ1-1; D gene ambiguous. V was shortened by 4 bases and J by 7 bases, with 10 bases between the two germline ends. The CDR3 covers 11 residues. Germline CDR1 DFQATT, CDR2 SNEGSKA (reference sequence). The CDR3 sequence: CSATGLSEAFF. CDR3 bases: TGCAGTGCTACCGGACTGAGTGAAGCTTTCTTT.

The chain combines TRBV2 with TRBJ1-2, with D perhaps TRBD1 (5 bases). The V gene's germline CDR1 is SNHLY and CDR2 FYNNEI. The length of the CDR3 is 13 residues. The V end was cut by 6 bases, the J end by 8 bases, with 16 bases between. CDR3 in amino acids: CASRPPGRDGYTF. The CDR3 region has the DNA TGTGCCAGCAGGCCCCCTGGCAGGGACGGCTACACCTTC.

Worth noting for this clone: Different DNA sequences within this sample yield the same CDR3. The chain joins TRBV5-1 to TRBJ1-1; D gene unclear. Trimming removed 1 base at V and 0 bases at J, with 7 bases between. Germline CDR1 SGHRS, CDR2 YFSETQ. CDR3 length equals 14 residues. CDR3 protein: CASSLLSVNTEAFF. The CDR3 region has the DNA TGCGCCAGCAGCTTGCTGTCCGTGAACACTGAAGCTTTCTTT.

V and J are TRBV7-2 and TRBJ2-3; no reliable D call. Trimming stripped 1 base from V and 6 bases from J, with 11 bases between. The germline CDR1 and CDR2 sequences are SGHTA and FQGNSA. This CDR3 contains 14 residues. The CDR3 DNA sequence: TGTGCCAGCAGCTTAGAATGGTCTGCGGATACGCAGTATTTT. Its protein is CASSLEWSADTQYF.

With respect to this clone: The sample carries other DNA sequences with the same CDR3. This sequence joins TRBV6-5 and TRBJ2-7, with 7 bases fitting TRBD2. The CDR3 consists of 14 residues. Unmatched junction bases numbered 3, after V lost 2 bases and J lost 2 bases. Germline V lookup: CDR1 MNHEY, CDR2 SVGAGI. CDR3 region: CASSYLTSPYEQYF. Here the CDR3 DNA reads TGTGCCAGCAGTTACCTGACTAGCCCCTACGAGCAGTACTTC.

The chain couples TRBV9 to TRBJ1-2; 9 bases are a match to TRBD1. Germline V CDR1 and CDR2: SGDLS, YYNGEE. This CDR3 is built from 16 residues. With V trimmed by 3 bases and J by 3 bases, 9 bases remained unmatched. The CDR3, as DNA: TGTGCCAGCAGCGCGTCACCGGGACAGGGTCACTATGGCTACACCTTC. It translates to CASSASPGQGHYGYTF.

The chain links TRBV28 to TRBJ2-7, with unresolved D. This CDR3 has 14 residues. Trimming removed 6 bases from V and 2 bases from J, with 14 bases in between. CDR1 and CDR2 (germline): MDHEN, SYDVKM. The CDR3 is CASSPPQKTYEQYF. The CDR3 coding sequence is TGTGCCAGCAGCCCCCCTCAGAAAACCTACGAGCAGTACTTC.

This chain connects TRBV4-1 to TRBJ2-5, with 8 bases fitting TRBD1. Per the germline V gene, CDR1 is MGHRA and CDR2 is YSYEKL. After removal of 3 bases from V and 1 base from J, the junction contained 10 bases not matched to a gene. The CDR3 contains 17 residues. CDR3 nucleotide sequence: TGCGCCAGCAGCCAGCTATTTAAAACAGGGGGCCAAGAGACCCAGTACTTC. Encoded protein: CASSQLFKTGGQETQYF.

The sample holds one count of this clone. The rearrangement uses TRBV10-3 and TRBJ2-7; TRBD2 agrees at 7 bases. Germline V gene lookup returns CDR1 ENHRY and CDR2 SYGVKD. This CDR3 comprises 13 residues. Trimming took 9 bases from V and 0 from J; bases not matched to a gene: 5. This CDR3 is CAITSADSYEQYF. Written as DNA, the CDR3 is TGTGCCATTACTAGCGCAGACTCCTACGAGCAGTACTTC.

Notes on this clone: The same CDR3 is also encoded by other DNA sequences in this sample. V gene TRBV30 combines with J gene TRBJ1-2; no reliable D call. Germline V gene data show CDR1 as GTSNPN and CDR2 as SVGIG (reference sequence). V lost 1 base and J lost 2, with 5 bases in between. This CDR3 is 12 amino acids long. DNA of the CDR3: TGTGCCTGGAGTGGGGCGAACTATGGCTACACCTTC. It is translated as CAWSGANYGYTF.

On this clone itself: Other DNA sequences in this sample translate to the same CDR3. This chain joins TRBV5-4 and TRBJ2-2; D call uncertain. The CDR3 runs to 13 residues. CDR1 and CDR2 from the germline V gene are SGHNT and YYREEE (reference sequence). Trimming removed 0 bases from V and 4 bases from J, with 4 bases in between. The CDR3 reads CASSLGRTGELFF. The CDR3 DNA follows: TGTGCCAGCAGCTTGGGACGCACCGGGGAGCTGTTTTTT.

The V call is TRBV25-1, the J call TRBJ1-1, with D possibly matching TRBD1 (5 bases). The germline CDR1 and CDR2 sequences are MGHDK and SYGVNS. CDR3 length: 11 amino acids. V lost 5 bases and J 6 bases, leaving 7 bases between the germline ends. CDR3 sequence: CASSRTSEAFF. The DNA of the CDR3 is TGTGCCAGCAGTCGGACATCTGAAGCTTTCTTT.

The rearrangement joins TRBV6-4 to TRBJ2-7, with 13 bases identical to TRBD2. The V gene's germline CDR1 is MRHNA and CDR2 SNTAGT. The V gene end was trimmed by 5 bases and the J gene end by 1 base; junction bases not matched to a gene: 5. This CDR3 is built from 16 residues. The CDR3 reads CASSPGLAGCSYEQYF. The CDR3 region has the DNA TGTGCCAGCAGTCCGGGACTAGCGGGGTGTTCCTACGAGCAGTACTTC.

The V and J genes are TRBV5-8 and TRBJ1-1, with D hard to call. CDR3 length: 14 residues. The V gene's germline CDR1 is SGHTS and CDR2 YDEGEE. V was shortened by 3 bases and J by 7 bases, with 16 bases between the two germline ends. CDR3 amino acids: CASSSIRPQGEAFF. CDR3 DNA: TGTGCCAGCAGCTCCATTAGGCCTCAAGGTGAAGCTTTCTTT.

The CDR3 nucleotides read TGTGCCAGCAGTACGACAGGGCCCTACGAGCAGTACTTC. Protein sequence: CASSTTGPYEQYF. The chain has TRBV27 and TRBJ2-7, with TRBD1 matching 7 bases. The V gene's germline CDR1 is MNHEY and CDR2 SMNVEV (reference sequence). V gave up 5 bases and J gave up 2 bases; unmatched junction bases: 3. CDR3 size: 13 residues.

The chain carries TRBV30 and TRBJ2-5; 10 bases line up with TRBD2. Trimming took 2 bases from V and 3 from J; bases not matched to a gene: 15. The CDR3 consists of 18 residues. CDR1 is GTSNPN and CDR2 is SVGIG in the germline V gene (reference sequence). CDR3 sequence reads: CAWSYARTSGDLEETQYF. In DNA, the CDR3 is TGTGCCTGGAGTTACGCTCGGACTAGCGGAGACCTAGAAGAGACCCAGTACTTC.

V is TRBV6-5 and J is TRBJ1-4; TRBD1 is a possible D gene (5 bases). Germline V gene lookup returns CDR1 MNHEY and CDR2 SVGAGI. The CDR3 length is 13 residues. Trimming took off 6 bases at V and 5 bases at J, with 10 bases between the two ends. CDR3 residues: CASRGRPNEKLFF. The CDR3 DNA reads TGTGCCAGCAGGGGACGGCCGAATGAAAAACTGTTTTTT.

A word on this clone: Distinct nucleotide sequences in the sample also encode this CDR3. The chain is built from TRBV7-8 and TRBJ2-7; D ambiguous. In germline, CDR1 is SGHVS, CDR2 FQNEAQ. This CDR3 has 13 residues. V shed 1 base and J shed 3 bases, with 7 bases lying between them. The CDR3 loop is CASSLGASYEQYF. The CDR3 region has the DNA TGTGCCAGCAGCTTAGGTGCGAGCTACGAGCAGTACTTC.

The rearrangement links TRBV2 to TRBJ2-7; 7 bases line up with TRBD2. The CDR3 sequence is 14 residues long. Germline V CDR1 and CDR2: SNHLY, FYNNEI. Losses at the gene ends were 2 bases for V and 7 bases for J; bases not matched to a gene: 8. CDR3: CASSELGMGGEQYF. The CDR3 bases are TGTGCCAGCAGTGAATTAGGTATGGGGGGGGAGCAGTACTTC.

This clone was detected only once. V is TRBV5-4 and J is TRBJ2-1; D call uncertain. The germline V gene has CDR1 SGHNT and CDR2 YYREEE (reference sequence). Trimming took off 4 bases at V and 6 bases at J, with 5 bases between the two ends. The CDR3 totals 11 residues. The CDR3 here is CASSTSNEQFF. CDR3 bases: TGTGCCAGCAGCACCTCCAATGAGCAGTTCTTC.